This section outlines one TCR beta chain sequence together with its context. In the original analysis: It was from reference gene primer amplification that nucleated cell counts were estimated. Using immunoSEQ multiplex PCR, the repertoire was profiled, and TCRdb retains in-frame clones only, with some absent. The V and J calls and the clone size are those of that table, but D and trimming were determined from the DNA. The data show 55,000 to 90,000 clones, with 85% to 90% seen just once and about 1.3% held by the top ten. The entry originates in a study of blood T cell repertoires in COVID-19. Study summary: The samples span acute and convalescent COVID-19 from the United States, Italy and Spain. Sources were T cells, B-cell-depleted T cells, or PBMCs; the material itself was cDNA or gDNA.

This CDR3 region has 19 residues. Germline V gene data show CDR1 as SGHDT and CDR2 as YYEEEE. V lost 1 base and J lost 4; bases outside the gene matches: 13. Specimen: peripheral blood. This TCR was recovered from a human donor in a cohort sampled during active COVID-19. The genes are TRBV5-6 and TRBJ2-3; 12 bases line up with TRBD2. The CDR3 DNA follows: TGTGCCAGCAGCTTGAGGCTAGCGGGAGGGCCCGGCCCCCCAGATACGCAGTATTTT. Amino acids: CASSLRLAGGPGPPDTQYF.